This T cell receptor (beta chain) was captured by sequencing in a study of blood T cell repertoires in COVID-19. For the study at large: PBMCs, B-cell-depleted T cells, or T cells provided the cDNA or gDNA that made up the material.

Method: immunoSEQ multiplex PCR; TCRdb's copy keeps in-frame clones and lacks some. The table has about 320,000 clones, 80% to 90% seen once; the top ten hold around 9.3%. Donors were grouped by their self-reported clinical history. Germline V gives CDR1 SEHNR, CDR2 FQNEAQ (reference sequence). This CDR3 is 14 amino acids long. Between the trimmed V and J ends, which lost 5 bases and 7 bases, there was a span of 17 bases. The rearrangement uses TRBV7-9 and TRBJ1-1, with D hard to call. This TCR derives from a woman in her late teens or twenties who had recovered from COVID-19. Input material: PBMCs or T cells enriched from blood (not recorded which). In DNA form, the CDR3 reads TGTGCCAGCAGCGCTGCCCCGGAGGAGATTGAAGCTTTCTTT. This encodes CASSAAPEEIEAFF. Based on the CDR3 plus reference TRBV7-9 and TRBJ1-1, the full variable domain is DTGVSQNPRHKITKRGQNVTFRCDPISEHNRLYWYRQTLGQGPEFLTYFQNEAQLEKSRLLSDRFSAERPKGSFSTLEIQRTEQGDSAMYLCASSAAPEEIEAFFGQGTRLTVV.